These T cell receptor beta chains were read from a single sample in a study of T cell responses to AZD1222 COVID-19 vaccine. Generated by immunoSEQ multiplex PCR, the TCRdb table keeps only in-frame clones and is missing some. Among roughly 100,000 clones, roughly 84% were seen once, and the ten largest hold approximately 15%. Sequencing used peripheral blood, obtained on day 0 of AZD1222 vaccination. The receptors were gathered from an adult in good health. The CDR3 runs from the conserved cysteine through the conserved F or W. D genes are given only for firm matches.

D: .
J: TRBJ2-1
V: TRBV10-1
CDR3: CASSESAMANEQFF

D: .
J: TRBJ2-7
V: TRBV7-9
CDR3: CASSLAPGLWYEQYF

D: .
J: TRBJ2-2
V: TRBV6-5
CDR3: CASIQETTGELFF

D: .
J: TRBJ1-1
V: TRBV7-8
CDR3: CASSLANRVNTEAFF

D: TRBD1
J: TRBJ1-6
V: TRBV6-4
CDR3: CASSEQGRGSPLHF

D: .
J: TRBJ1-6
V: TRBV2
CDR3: CASRPSDNSPLHF

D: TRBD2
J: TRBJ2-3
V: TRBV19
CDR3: CASSLGSGTSGADTQYF

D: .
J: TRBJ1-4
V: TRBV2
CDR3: CASRAAGGTTSSTNEKLFF

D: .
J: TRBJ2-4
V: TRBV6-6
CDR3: CASSPPGAKNIQYF

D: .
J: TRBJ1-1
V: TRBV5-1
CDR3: CASSLGPSGSNTEAFF

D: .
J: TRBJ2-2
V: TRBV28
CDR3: CASSYTTVTGELFF

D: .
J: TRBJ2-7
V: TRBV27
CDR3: CASSFREGYEQYF

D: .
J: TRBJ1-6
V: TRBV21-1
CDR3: CASSGNRGLGQGDRSYNSPLHF

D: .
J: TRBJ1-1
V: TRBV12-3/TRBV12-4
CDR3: CASSSDYTEAFF